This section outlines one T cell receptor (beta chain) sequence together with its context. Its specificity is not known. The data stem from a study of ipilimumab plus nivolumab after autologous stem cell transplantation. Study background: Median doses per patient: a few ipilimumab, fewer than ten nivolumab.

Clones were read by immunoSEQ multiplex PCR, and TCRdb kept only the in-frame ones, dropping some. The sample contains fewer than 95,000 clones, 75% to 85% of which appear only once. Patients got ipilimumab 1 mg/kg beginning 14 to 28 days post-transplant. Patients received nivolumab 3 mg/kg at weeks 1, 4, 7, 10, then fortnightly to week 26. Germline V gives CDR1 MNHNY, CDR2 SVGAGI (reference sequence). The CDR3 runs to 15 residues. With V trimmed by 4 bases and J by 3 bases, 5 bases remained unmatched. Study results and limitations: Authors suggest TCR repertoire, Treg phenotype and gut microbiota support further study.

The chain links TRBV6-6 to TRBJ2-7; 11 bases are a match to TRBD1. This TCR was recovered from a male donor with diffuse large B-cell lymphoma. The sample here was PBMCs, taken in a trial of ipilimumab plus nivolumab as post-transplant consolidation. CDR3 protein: CASSSGTGGNYEQYF. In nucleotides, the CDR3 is TGTGCCAGCAGTTCCGGGACAGGGGGAAACTACGAGCAGTACTTC.